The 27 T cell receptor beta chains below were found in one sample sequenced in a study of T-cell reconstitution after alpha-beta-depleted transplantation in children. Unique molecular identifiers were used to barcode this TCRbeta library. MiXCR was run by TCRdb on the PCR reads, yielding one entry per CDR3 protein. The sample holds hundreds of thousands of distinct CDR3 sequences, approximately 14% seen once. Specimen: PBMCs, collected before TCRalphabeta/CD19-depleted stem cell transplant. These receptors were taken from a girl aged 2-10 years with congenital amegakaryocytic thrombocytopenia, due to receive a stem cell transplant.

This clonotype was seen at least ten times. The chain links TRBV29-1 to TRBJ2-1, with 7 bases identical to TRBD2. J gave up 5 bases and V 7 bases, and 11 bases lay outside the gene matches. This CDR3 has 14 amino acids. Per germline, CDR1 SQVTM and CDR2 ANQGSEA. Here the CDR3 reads CSALVLADNNEQFF. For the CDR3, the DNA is TGCAGCGCATTAGTGCTAGCGGACAACAATGAGCAGTTCTTC.

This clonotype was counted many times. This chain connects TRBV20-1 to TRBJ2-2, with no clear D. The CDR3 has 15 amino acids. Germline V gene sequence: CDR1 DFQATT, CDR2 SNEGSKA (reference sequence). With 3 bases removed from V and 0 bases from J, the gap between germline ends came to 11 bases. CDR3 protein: CSARDQIANTGELFF. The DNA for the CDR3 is TGCAGTGCTAGGGATCAGATCGCGAACACCGGGGAGCTGTTTTTT.

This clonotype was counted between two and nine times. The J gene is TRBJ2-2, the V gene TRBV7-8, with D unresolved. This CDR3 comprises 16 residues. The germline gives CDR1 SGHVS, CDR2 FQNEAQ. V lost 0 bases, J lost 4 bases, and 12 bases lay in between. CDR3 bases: TGTGCCAGCAGCTTAGCAGAACTCCGAGGCACCGGGGAGCTGTTTTTT. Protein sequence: CASSLAELRGTGELFF.

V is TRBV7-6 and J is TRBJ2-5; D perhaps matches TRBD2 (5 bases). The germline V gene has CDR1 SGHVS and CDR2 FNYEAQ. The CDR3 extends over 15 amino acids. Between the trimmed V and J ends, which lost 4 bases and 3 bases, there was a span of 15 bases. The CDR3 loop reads CASSSQGISEETQYF. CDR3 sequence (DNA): TGTGCCAGCAGCTCCCAAGGGATTAGCGAAGAGACCCAGTACTTC.

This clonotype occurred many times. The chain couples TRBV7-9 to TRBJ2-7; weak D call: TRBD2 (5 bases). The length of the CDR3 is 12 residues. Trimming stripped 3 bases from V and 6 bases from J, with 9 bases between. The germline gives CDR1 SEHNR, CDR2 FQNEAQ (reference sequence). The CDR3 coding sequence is TGTGCCAGCAGCTTCAAGGGAGTCGAGCAGTACTTC. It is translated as CASSFKGVEQYF.

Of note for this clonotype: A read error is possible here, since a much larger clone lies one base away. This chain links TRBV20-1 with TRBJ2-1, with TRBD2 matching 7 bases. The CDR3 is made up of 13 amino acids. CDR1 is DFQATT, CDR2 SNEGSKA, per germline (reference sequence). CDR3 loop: CSWKAGSFNEQFF. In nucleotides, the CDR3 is TGCAGTTGGAAAGCGGGATCCTTCAATGAGCAGTTCTTC.

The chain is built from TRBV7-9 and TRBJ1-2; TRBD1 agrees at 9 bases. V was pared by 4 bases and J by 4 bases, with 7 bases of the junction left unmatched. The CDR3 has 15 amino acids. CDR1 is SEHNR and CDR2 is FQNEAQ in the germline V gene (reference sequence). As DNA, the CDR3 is TGTGCCAGCAGCTCCCCGGGACAGGGAATCTATGGCTACACCTTC. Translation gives CASSSPGQGIYGYTF.

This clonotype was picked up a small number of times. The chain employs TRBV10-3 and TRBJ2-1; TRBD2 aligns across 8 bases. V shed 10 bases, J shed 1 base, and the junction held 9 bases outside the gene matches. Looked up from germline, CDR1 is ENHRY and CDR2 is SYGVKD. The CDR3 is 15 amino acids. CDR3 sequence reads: CATKAGVLSYNEQFF. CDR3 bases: TGTGCCACAAAAGCGGGAGTGCTTTCCTACAATGAGCAGTTCTTC.

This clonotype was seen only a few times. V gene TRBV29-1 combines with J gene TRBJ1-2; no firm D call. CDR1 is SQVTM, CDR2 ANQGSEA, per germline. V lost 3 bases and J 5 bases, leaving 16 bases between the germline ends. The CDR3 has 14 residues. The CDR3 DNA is TGCAGCGTTGAGGGTCGACGGGGTGGGTATGGCTACACCTTC. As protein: CSVEGRRGGYGYTF.

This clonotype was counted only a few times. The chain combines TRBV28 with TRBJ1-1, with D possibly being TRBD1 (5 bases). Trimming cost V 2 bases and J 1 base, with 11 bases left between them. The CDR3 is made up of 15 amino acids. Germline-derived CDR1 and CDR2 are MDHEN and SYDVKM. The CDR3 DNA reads TGTGCCAGCAGTTTACGAACAGGCTGGAACACTGAAGCTTTCTTT. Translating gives CASSLRTGWNTEAFF.

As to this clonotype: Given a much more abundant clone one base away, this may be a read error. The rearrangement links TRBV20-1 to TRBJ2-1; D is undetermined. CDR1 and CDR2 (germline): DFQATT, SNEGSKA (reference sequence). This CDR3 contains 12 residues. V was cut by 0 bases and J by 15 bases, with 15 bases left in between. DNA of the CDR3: TGCAGTGCTAGAGATTGGCATGGGATAAGGTTCTTC. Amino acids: CSARDWHGIRFF.

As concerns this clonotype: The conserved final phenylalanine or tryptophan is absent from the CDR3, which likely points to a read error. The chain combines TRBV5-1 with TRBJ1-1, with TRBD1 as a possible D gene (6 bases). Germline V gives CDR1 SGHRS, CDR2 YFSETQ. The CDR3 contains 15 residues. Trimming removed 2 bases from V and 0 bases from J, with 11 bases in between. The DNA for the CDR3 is TGCGCCAGCAGCTTAACAGGGTTCATGAACACTGAAGCTTTCATT. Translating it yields CASSLTGFMNTEAFI.

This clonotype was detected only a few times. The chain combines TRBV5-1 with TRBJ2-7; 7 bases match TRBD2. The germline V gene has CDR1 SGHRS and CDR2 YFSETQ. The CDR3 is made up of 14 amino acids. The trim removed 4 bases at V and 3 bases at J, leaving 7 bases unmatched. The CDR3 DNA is TGCGCCAGCAGCCCGGGGGGTAGCCACTACGAGCAGTACTTC. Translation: CASSPGGSHYEQYF. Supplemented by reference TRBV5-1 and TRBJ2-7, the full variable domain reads KAGVTQTPRYLIKTRGQQVTLSCSPISGHRSVSWYQQTPGQGLQFLFEYFSETQRNKGNFPGRFSGRQFSNSRSEMNVSTLELGDSALYLCASSPGGSHYEQYFGPGTRLTVT.

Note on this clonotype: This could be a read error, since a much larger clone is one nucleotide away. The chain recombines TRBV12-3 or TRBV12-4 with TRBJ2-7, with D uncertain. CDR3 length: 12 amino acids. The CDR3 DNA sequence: TGTGCCAGCAGCCGAGTTCAATACGATCAGTACTTC. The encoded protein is CASSRVQYDQYF.

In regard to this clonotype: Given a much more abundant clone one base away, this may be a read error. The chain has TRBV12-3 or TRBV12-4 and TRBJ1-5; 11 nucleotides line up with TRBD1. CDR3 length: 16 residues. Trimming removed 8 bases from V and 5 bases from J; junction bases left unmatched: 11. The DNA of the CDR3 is TGTGCCAGCGGTTCCCCGGACAGGGGGCCGTATCAGCCCCAGCATTTT. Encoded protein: CASGSPDRGPYQPQHF.

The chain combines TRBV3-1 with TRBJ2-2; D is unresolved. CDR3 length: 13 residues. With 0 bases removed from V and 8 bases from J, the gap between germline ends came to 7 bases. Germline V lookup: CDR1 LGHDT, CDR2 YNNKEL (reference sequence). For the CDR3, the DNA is TGTGCCAGCAGCCAAGATCCGGCGGGGGAGCTGTTTTTT. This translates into CASSQDPAGELFF.

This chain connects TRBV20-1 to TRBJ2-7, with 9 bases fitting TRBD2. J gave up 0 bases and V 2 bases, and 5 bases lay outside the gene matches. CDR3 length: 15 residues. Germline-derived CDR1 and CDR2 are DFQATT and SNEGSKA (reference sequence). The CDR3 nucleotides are TGCAGTGCTAGACGACTAGCGGCCTCCTCCTACGAGCAGTACTTC. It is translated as CSARRLAASSYEQYF.

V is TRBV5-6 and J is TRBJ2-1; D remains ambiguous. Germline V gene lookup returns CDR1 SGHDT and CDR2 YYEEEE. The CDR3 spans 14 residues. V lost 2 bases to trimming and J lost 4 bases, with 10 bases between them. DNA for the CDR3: TGTGCCAGCAGCTTTTGGAGCGATTACAATGAGCAGTTCTTC. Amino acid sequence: CASSFWSDYNEQFF.

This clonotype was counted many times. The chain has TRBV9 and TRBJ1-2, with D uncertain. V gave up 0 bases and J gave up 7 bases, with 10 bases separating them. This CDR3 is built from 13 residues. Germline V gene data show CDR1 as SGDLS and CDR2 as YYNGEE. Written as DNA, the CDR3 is TGTGCCAGCAGCGTAGCTCCGGGATCTGGCTACACCTTC. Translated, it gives CASSVAPGSGYTF.

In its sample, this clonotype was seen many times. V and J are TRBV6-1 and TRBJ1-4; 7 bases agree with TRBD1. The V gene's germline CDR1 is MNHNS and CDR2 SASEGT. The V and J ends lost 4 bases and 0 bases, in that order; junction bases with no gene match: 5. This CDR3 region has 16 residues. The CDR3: CASSARGSATNEKLFF. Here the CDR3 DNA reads TGTGCCAGCAGTGCCAGGGGGTCGGCAACTAATGAAAAACTGTTTTTT.

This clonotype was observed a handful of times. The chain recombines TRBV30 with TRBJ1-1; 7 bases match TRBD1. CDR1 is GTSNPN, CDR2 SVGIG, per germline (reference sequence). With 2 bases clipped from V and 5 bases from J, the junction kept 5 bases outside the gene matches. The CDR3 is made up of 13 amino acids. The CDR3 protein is CAWSFRQGTEAFF. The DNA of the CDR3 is TGTGCCTGGAGTTTTAGACAGGGTACTGAAGCTTTCTTT.

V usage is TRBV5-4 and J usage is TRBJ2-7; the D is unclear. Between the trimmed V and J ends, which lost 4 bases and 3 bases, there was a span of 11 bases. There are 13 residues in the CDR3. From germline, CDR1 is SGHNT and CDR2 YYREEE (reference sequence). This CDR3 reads CASSADPGYEQYF. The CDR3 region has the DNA TGTGCCAGCAGCGCCGACCCGGGCTACGAGCAGTACTTC.

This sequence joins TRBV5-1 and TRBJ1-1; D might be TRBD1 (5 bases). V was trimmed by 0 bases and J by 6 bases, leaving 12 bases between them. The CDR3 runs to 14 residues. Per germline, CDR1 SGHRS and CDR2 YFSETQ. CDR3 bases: TGCGCCAGCAGCTTGGGGGGCAGGGTATCTGAAGCTTTCTTT. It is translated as CASSLGGRVSEAFF.

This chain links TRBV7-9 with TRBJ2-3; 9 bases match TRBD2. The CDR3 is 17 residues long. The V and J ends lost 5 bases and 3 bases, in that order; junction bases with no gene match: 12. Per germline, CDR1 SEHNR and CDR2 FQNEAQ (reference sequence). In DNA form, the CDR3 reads TGTGCCAGCAGCCCTAGGACTAGCGCAGACGATACAGATACGCAGTATTTT. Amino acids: CASSPRTSADDTDTQYF.

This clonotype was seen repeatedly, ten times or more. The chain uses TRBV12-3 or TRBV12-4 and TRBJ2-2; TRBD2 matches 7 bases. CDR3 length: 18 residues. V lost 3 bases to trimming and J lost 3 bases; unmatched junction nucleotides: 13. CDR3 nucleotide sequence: TGTGCCAGCAGTTTGTGGCGGGAGAACCCGAAGTACACCGGGGAGCTGTTTTTT. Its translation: CASSLWRENPKYTGELFF.

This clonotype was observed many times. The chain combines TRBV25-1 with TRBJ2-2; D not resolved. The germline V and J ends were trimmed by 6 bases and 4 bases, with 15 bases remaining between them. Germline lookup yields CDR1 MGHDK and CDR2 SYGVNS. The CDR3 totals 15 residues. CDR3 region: CASRRANSFTGELFF. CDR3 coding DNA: TGTGCCAGCAGACGGGCCAACAGCTTCACCGGGGAGCTGTTTTTT.

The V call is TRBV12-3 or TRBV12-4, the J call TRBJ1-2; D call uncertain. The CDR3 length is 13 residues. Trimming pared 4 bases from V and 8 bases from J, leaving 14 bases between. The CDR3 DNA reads TGTGCCAGCAGTTCTCTGAGGGAAGGCGGCTACACCTTC. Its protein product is CASSSLREGGYTF.